This T cell receptor (beta chain) was captured in a study of shared clonotypes between healthy human individuals. The study's findings and limits: Shared clonotypes: approximately 4.5% naive CD4, roughly 3.8% naive CD8, roughly 2.2% memory CD4, approximately 0.4% memory CD8.

Of note for this clone: What it recognizes is unknown.

Trimming stripped 8 bases from V and 3 bases from J, with 14 bases between. This CDR3 region has 13 residues. The germline gives CDR1 ENHRY, CDR2 SYGVKD. Here immunoSEQ multiplex PCR was the method, and the copy in TCRdb shows in-frame clones only, minus some. The table includes fewer than 2.5 million clones, 80% to 95% detected once. The sequencing sample was made of naive CD4+ T cells from PBMCs. Subset noted: CD45RA+ positively selected. This TCR derives from a man between 18 and 35 years old in good health. Some clones in this sample may be carry-over from other donors' samples. The chain recombines TRBV10-3 with TRBJ2-7; D uncertain. CDR3 region: CAIATTTHYEQYF. CDR3 coding DNA: TGTGCCATCGCGACAACCACCCACTACGAGCAGTACTTC.